Each of the 14 T cell receptor beta chains below was sequenced from the same sample in a study of cytomegalovirus exposure and HLA in healthy donors. PCR used 60 Vbeta primers and 13 Jbeta primers. Here immunoSEQ multiplex PCR was the method, and the copy in TCRdb shows in-frame clones only, minus some. The sample has about 94,000 clones; 50% to 75% are singletons. The sequenced sample was PBMCs. Receptor source: a man aged 25 to 45 in good health and CMV-seronegative.

This chain uses TRBV19 with TRBJ2-7; 9 bases match TRBD2. The V segment lost 7 bases and the J segment 2 bases; nucleotides outside the gene matches: 9. The CDR3 is made up of 15 amino acids. Looked up from germline, CDR1 is LNHDA and CDR2 is SQIVND (reference sequence). The CDR3 sequence: CASTPTSGLTYEQYF. The DNA of the CDR3 is TGTGCCAGTACCCCGACTAGCGGCCTTACCTACGAGCAGTACTTC.

This clone was observed once. V and J are TRBV4-1 and TRBJ1-1; tentative D call: TRBD1 (5 bases). Germline-derived CDR1 and CDR2 are MGHRA and YSYEKL. V shed 1 base and J shed 3 bases, with 18 bases lying between them. The CDR3 consists of 17 residues. The CDR3 reads CASSQVRTRQLHTEAFF. For the CDR3, the DNA is TGCGCCAGCAGCCAAGTCCGAACCCGACAGCTACACACTGAAGCTTTCTTT.

The chain uses TRBV4-1 and TRBJ2-7; 7 bases map to TRBD1. Trimming removed 1 base from V and 3 bases from J; junction bases left unmatched: 12. CDR3 size: 17 residues. Per germline, CDR1 MGHRA and CDR2 YSYEKL. CDR3 sequence (DNA): TGCGCCAGCAGCCAAGTGCTAGTCGGACAGGCTTTCTACGAGCAGTACTTC. This encodes CASSQVLVGQAFYEQYF.

CDR3: CASSTWNEQFF. CDR3 sequence (DNA): TGTGCCAGCAGTACATGGAATGAGCAGTTCTTC. The genes are TRBV6-1 and TRBJ2-1; no clear D. The ends were cut back, 5 bases at V and 7 bases at J, with 6 bases in the middle. Germline loops: CDR1 MNHNS, CDR2 SASEGT. The CDR3 length is 11 residues.

This clone showed up just once. The CDR3 loop reads CASSPEPGTTNEKLFF. DNA for the CDR3: TGCGCCAGCAGCCCGGAACCCGGGACAACTAATGAAAAACTGTTTTTT. The rearrangement joins TRBV5-1 to TRBJ1-4; D uncertain. The V gene's germline CDR1 is SGHRS and CDR2 YFSETQ. The CDR3 runs to 16 residues. Trimming pared 4 bases from V and 0 bases from J, leaving 13 bases between.

This clone was counted only a few times. The V call is TRBV11-3, the J call TRBJ2-5, with D maybe TRBD1 (6 bases). Gene TRBJ2-7 matches the end of the DNA better, so the J call may be wrong. Germline V gives CDR1 SGHNT, CDR2 YENEEA. The CDR3 totals 13 residues. CDR3 loop: CASSLVGADEQYF. CDR3 coding DNA: TGTGCCAGCAGCTTAGTGGGGGCGGACGAGCAGTACTTC.

V and J are TRBV28 and TRBJ2-1; 10 bases line up with TRBD2. CDR1 MDHEN and CDR2 SYDVKM come from the germline V gene. J gave up 6 bases and V 7 bases, and 3 bases lay outside the gene matches. The CDR3 consists of 13 residues. In nucleotides, the CDR3 is TGTGCCAGCAACCTAGCGGGAGTCAATGAGCAGTTCTTC. This sequence encodes CASNLAGVNEQFF.

The chain is built from TRBV13 and TRBJ2-5; D is undetermined. Germline V gene data show CDR1 as PRHDT and CDR2 as FYEKMQ (reference sequence). Between the trimmed V and J ends, which lost 5 bases and 2 bases, there was a span of 6 bases. This CDR3 contains 12 residues. The CDR3 region is CASSLLQETQYF. In DNA, the CDR3 is TGTGCCAGCAGCCTGTTACAAGAGACCCAGTACTTC. The whole variable domain, remainder taken from reference TRBV13 and TRBJ2-5, is AAGVIQSPRHLIKEKRETATLKCYPIPRHDTVYWYQQGPGQDPQFLISFYEKMQSDKGSIPDRFSAQQFSDYHSELNMSSLELGDSALYFCASSLLQETQYFGPGTRLLVL.

This CDR3 reads CSVGGGGTSTDTQYF. Here the CDR3 DNA reads TGCAGCGTTGGGGGAGGCGGAACTAGCACAGATACGCAGTATTTT. The gene calls are TRBV29-1 and TRBJ2-3; weak D call: TRBD2 (6 bases). Germline lookup yields CDR1 SQVTM and CDR2 ANQGSEA. CDR3 size: 15 residues. V was trimmed by 4 bases and J by 0 bases, leaving 14 bases between them.

The J gene is TRBJ1-5, the V gene TRBV7-9; TRBD1 is a possible D gene (6 bases). The CDR3 runs 14 residues. Deletions cut 4 bases from V and 4 bases from J, with 11 bases between. From germline, CDR1 is SEHNR and CDR2 FQNEAQ (reference sequence). CDR3 DNA: TGTGCCAGCAGCTGGGGACATCAGAATCAGCCCCAGCATTTT. This codes for CASSWGHQNQPQHF.

This clone has only a few counts. The chain is built from TRBV6-1 and TRBJ2-3, with TRBD2 identical over 9 bases. Germline CDR1 MNHNS, CDR2 SASEGT. With V trimmed by 7 bases and J by 4 bases, 6 bases remained unmatched. The CDR3 covers 14 residues. In DNA form, the CDR3 reads TGTGCCAGCAAATTTACTAGCGGGTCAGATACGCAGTATTTT. Translating gives CASKFTSGSDTQYF.

CDR3 in DNA: TGCGCCAGCAGCGTACAGGACAGGGGGCTCGATGAGCAGTTCTTC. This codes for CASSVQDRGLDEQFF. The chain carries TRBV5-1 and TRBJ2-1, with TRBD1 identical over 11 bases. Germline V gene lookup returns CDR1 SGHRS and CDR2 YFSETQ. The CDR3 covers 15 residues. Germline trimming cut 4 bases from V and 8 bases from J; bases unmatched to any gene: 8.

To note about this clone: Other nucleotide sequences in the sample specify the same CDR3. The chain combines TRBV7-9 with TRBJ2-3; 11 bases line up with TRBD2. The J segment lost 3 bases and the V segment lost 1 base, leaving 3 bases of the junction unmatched. The CDR3 covers 16 residues. Germline V gene sequence: CDR1 SEHNR, CDR2 FQNEAQ (reference sequence). In DNA form, the CDR3 reads TGTGCCAGCAGCTTAGGCCTAGCGGGGGGAACAGATACGCAGTATTTT. The encoded protein is CASSLGLAGGTDTQYF.

This clone was counted a few times. The chain carries TRBV7-3 and TRBJ2-2; 9 bases match TRBD2. Trimming removed 1 base from V and 6 bases from J; junction bases left unmatched: 9. The CDR3 runs to 17 residues. The germline V gene encodes CDR1 SGHTA and CDR2 FQGTGA. As DNA, the CDR3 is TGTGCCAGCAGCTTAAACGCCCCGGCTAGCGGGGCCGGGGAGCTGTTTTTT. It codes for CASSLNAPASGAGELFF.